Listed below are T cell receptor beta chains from one sample, sequenced in a study of PD-1 blockade in classical Hodgkin lymphoma. Method: immunoSEQ multiplex PCR; TCRdb's copy keeps in-frame clones and lacks some. The profile shows about 15,000 clones, around four fifths of them singletons. This specimen consisted of CD4+ T cells from blood, obtained at baseline. Receptors originate from a human donor with classical Hodgkin lymphoma. Each CDR3 is given with its conserved first and last residue. D genes are given only for firm matches. Some rows mark clone size as missing; the rest say once, few, many or name a class of expanded clone.

- | - | TRBJ1-4 | TRBV5-1 | CASSQGQIATNEKLFF | TGCGCCAGCAGCCAGGGACAAATTGCAACTAATGAAAAACTGTTTTTT
- | - | TRBJ2-6 | TRBV2 | CATHYRNSGANVLTF | TGTGCCACTCACTACAGGAACTCTGGGGCCAACGTCCTGACTTTC
- | - | TRBJ1-1 | TRBV7-8 | CASSLNGVSDTEAFF | TGTGCCAGCAGCTTAAATGGGGTTTCGGACACTGAAGCTTTCTTT
- | - | TRBJ2-1 | TRBV10-3 | CAISGGAPTSYNEQFF | TGTGCCATCAGCGGGGGAGCGCCAACCTCCTACAATGAGCAGTTCTTC
- | once | TRBJ2-1 | TRBV7-9 | CASSQSGDISYNEQFF | TGTGCCAGCAGCCAGAGCGGGGACATTAGCTACAATGAGCAGTTCTTC
TRBD1 | - | TRBJ2-7 | TRBV11-2 | CASSNRGQGISYEQYF | TGTGCCAGCAGCAACCGGGGACAGGGAATATCCTACGAGCAGTACTTC
TRBD1 | - | TRBJ2-2 | TRBV6-5 | CASSYRRGLIGELFF | TGTGCCAGCAGTTACCGCAGGGGGCTTATCGGGGAGCTGTTTTTT
- | - | TRBJ2-5 | TRBV7-2 | CASSRDRLRGETQYF | TGTGCCAGCAGCCGCGACAGGTTGAGGGGAGAGACCCAGTACTTC
TRBD1 | - | TRBJ1-5 | TRBV18 | CASSPLTGGPQPQHF | TGTGCCAGCTCACCGTTGACAGGGGGCCCGCAGCCCCAGCATTTT
- | - | TRBJ1-5 | TRBV7-2 | CASSLVGGEKPQPQHF | TGTGCCAGCAGCTTAGTGGGGGGGGAAAAGCCTCAGCCCCAGCATTTT
TRBD1 | - | TRBJ1-1 | TRBV6-5 | CASSPRTGGTEAFF | TGTGCCAGCAGTCCCCGGACAGGCGGAACTGAAGCTTTCTTT
- | few | TRBJ2-1 | TRBV2 | CASSLGQSLSYNEQFF | TGTGCCAGCAGTCTCGGACAGTCACTTTCCTACAATGAGCAGTTCTTC
TRBD1 | once | TRBJ1-3 | TRBV13 | CASSLVSGTANSGNTIYF | TGTGCCAGCAGCTTAGTGTCCGGGACAGCTAACTCTGGAAACACCATATATTTT
- | - | TRBJ2-7 | TRBV29-1 | CSARHPPYEQYF | TGCAGCGCCCGACATCCCCCCTACGAGCAGTACTTC
- | - | TRBJ1-4 | TRBV19 | CASKRGEPNEKLFF | TGTGCCAGTAAAAGGGGGGAGCCTAATGAAAAACTGTTTTTT
- | once | TRBJ1-3 | TRBV7-2 | CASSPVSSGNTIYF | TGTGCCAGCAGCCCCGTTAGCTCTGGAAACACCATATATTTT
- | - | TRBJ1-2 | TRBV5-4 | CASSMDRSNYGYTF | TGTGCCAGCAGCATGGACCGATCGAACTATGGCTACACCTTC
- | - | TRBJ2-1 | TRBV7-9 | CASSIHRQDHNEQFF | TGTGCCAGCAGCATTCACCGACAGGACCACAATGAGCAGTTCTTC
TRBD1 | - | TRBJ2-2 | TRBV7-2 | CASSSRQGGDGELFF | TGTGCCAGCAGCTCGAGACAGGGTGGAGACGGGGAGCTGTTTTTT
TRBD1 | - | TRBJ2-3 | TRBV19 | CASMARGRGGDTQYF | TGTGCCAGTATGGCCAGGGGGCGCGGTGGAGATACGCAGTATTTT
TRBD1 | - | TRBJ1-5 | TRBV28 | CASSSHPGTGNQPQHF | TGTGCCAGCAGTTCTCACCCGGGGACAGGGAATCAGCCCCAGCATTTT
- | - | TRBJ2-5 | TRBV6-1 | CASTGGRDLETQYF | TGTGCCAGCACGGGCGGTAGGGATCTAGAGACCCAGTACTTC
- | - | TRBJ2-6 | TRBV28 | CASSRVEGAQGANVLTF | TGTGCCAGCAGTCGGGTGGAGGGGGCACAAGGGGCCAACGTCCTGACTTTC
- | - | TRBJ2-7 | TRBV10-3 | CAISWAGKGEQYF | TGTGCCATCAGTTGGGCAGGAAAAGGCGAGCAGTACTTC
TRBD1 | few | TRBJ1-2 | TRBV6-4 | CASSETPGQGYYTF | TGTGCCAGCAGTGAAACACCTGGACAGGGATACTACACCTTC
- | once | TRBJ2-7 | TRBV30 | CAWGLGLSIYEQYF | TGTGCCTGGGGTCTGGGACTCTCCATCTACGAGCAGTACTTC
- | - | TRBJ2-7 | TRBV18 | CASSLDITSYEQYF | TGTGCCAGCTCACTCGACATAACTTCCTACGAGCAGTACTTC
TRBD1 | - | TRBJ1-2 | TRBV6-5 | CASRRDRANYGYTF | TGTGCCAGCAGACGCGACAGGGCCAACTATGGCTACACCTTC
- | - | TRBJ2-2 | TRBV18 | CASSPLRDTGELFF | TGTGCCAGCTCACCCCTACGGGACACCGGGGAGCTGTTTTTT
- | once | TRBJ1-3 | TRBV6-5 | CASSAETFSGNTIYF | TGTGCCAGCAGTGCCGAAACATTCTCTGGAAACACCATATATTTT
- | few | TRBJ2-7 | TRBV2 | CASSREREQYF | TGTGCCAGCAGTCGGGAGCGCGAGCAGTACTTC
TRBD2 | - | TRBJ2-2 | TRBV7-2 | CASSSLSGGTGELFF | TGTGCCAGCAGCTCCTTGAGCGGGGGTACCGGGGAGCTGTTTTTT
- | - | TRBJ1-2 | TRBV9 | CASSVGWRGMNGANYGYTF | TGTGCCAGCAGCGTAGGTTGGAGAGGGATGAATGGAGCTAACTATGGCTACACCTTC
- | - | TRBJ2-5 | TRBV6-5 | CASTSEGTQYF | TGTGCCAGCACCTCCGAGGGGACCCAGTACTTC
TRBD1 | - | TRBJ2-1 | TRBV2 | CASPQTGVSYNEQFF | TGTGCCAGCCCCCAGACAGGGGTCTCCTACAATGAGCAGTTCTTC
- | - | TRBJ2-3 | TRBV5-1 | CASSFGTYTDTQYF | TGCGCCAGCAGCTTCGGGACATACACAGATACGCAGTATTTT
TRBD1 | - | TRBJ2-7 | TRBV6-1 | CASRDRSSYEQYF | TGTGCCAGCAGGGACAGGAGCTCCTACGAGCAGTACTTC
- | - | TRBJ2-7 | TRBV6-5 | CASSYRGAGEQYF | TGTGCCAGCAGTTACAGGGGCGCGGGAGAGCAGTACTTC
- | - | TRBJ1-2 | TRBV19 | CASSMVPDSLYGYTF | TGTGCCAGTAGTATGGTTCCAGACAGTCTCTATGGCTACACCTTC
TRBD2 | - | TRBJ2-3 | TRBV4-2 | CASSRRAGDITDTQYF | TGTGCCAGCAGCCGAAGAGCGGGGGACATCACAGATACGCAGTATTTT
- | - | TRBJ1-1 | TRBV29-1 | CSVGNTEAFF | TGCAGCGTCGGGAACACTGAAGCTTTCTTT
- | - | TRBJ1-2 | TRBV18 | CASSPPNGRANGYTF | TGTGCCAGCTCACCCCCTAATGGCAGGGCTAATGGCTACACCTTC
TRBD1 | - | TRBJ2-1 | TRBV23-1 | CASSTASLSRDRAYNEQFF | TGCGCCAGCAGCACTGCGAGTCTGAGCCGGGACAGGGCCTACAATGAGCAGTTCTTC
- | - | TRBJ1-5 | TRBV7-6 | CASSFSSNQPQHF | TGTGCCAGCAGCTTCAGTTCCAATCAGCCCCAGCATTTT
TRBD1 | - | TRBJ1-2 | TRBV29-1 | CSVQGADGYTF | TGCAGCGTTCAGGGGGCCGATGGCTACACCTTC
TRBD1 | once | TRBJ1-4 | TRBV5-1 | CASSLVTGGEKLFF | TGCGCCAGCAGCTTGGTGACAGGGGGAGAAAAACTGTTTTTT